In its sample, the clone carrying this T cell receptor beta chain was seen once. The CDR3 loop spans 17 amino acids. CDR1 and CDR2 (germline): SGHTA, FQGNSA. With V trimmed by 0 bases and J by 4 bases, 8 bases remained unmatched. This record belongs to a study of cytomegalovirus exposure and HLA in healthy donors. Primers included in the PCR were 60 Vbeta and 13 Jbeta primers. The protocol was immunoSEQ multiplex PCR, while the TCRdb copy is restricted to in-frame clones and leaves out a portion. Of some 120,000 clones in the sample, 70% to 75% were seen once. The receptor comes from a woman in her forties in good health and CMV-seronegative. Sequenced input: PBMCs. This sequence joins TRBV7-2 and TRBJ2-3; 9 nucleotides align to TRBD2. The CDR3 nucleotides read TGTGCCAGCAGCTTAGCGCACCGCGGGAGGGCAGCAGATACGCAGTATTTT. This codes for CASSLAHRGRAADTQYF.